Sequencing of this TCR beta chain was carried out in a study of T cell responses to AZD1222 COVID-19 vaccine (dated by TCRdb to 2020 to 2022). Study-wide context: Because spike-specific TCR depth and breadth did not differ between the two schedules, AZD1222 recipients who got a second dose at roughly 4 weeks were pooled with those who got a second dose at roughly 12 weeks. TCR sequencing was performed for more than 230 trial participants, of whom about 210 were given two doses of AZD1222 and some 26 were given two doses of MenACWY control vaccine. Trial participants were enrolled by age into subgroups of 18-55, 56-69 and 70-plus years, and roughly 150, 30 and 60 TCR-sequenced participants, respectively, were included in these subgroups.

The CDR3 runs 14 amino acids, cysteine and phenylalanine included. Only the CDR3 DNA stays, 42 bases, in frame from base 1. As encoded in the germline V gene (reference sequence), CDR1 is DFQATT while CDR2 is SNEGSKA. The trim is 3 bases for V and 10 bases for J, with a gap of 16 bases between the germline ends. Points the paper makes about the study in general: No day 14 peak-response samples were available, so repertoires were characterized only after the peak T cell response. Participants were mostly white British, with more females than males. The authors suggested clonal diversity may have been underestimated. In the small 56-69-year group, the increase in depth fell short of significance, most likely because of low power. Only a handful of AZD1222 recipients were SARS-CoV-2 seropositive at baseline, limiting conclusions about previously exposed vaccinees. The whole spike protein was spanned by vaccine-associated CD4 TCRs, and dominant responses were seen in regions 160-218 and 743-854. After two AZD1222 doses, both the breadth and the depth of spike-specific TCRs were significantly higher than at day 0 and than in MenACWY recipients. Nearly half of unique spike-specific TCRs reportedly recognized epitopes outside regions mutated in the B.1.351 and B.1.1.7 variants.

A remark on this clone: It lacks a known antigen. Within one base of it there is no much larger clone, and no base qualities were kept.

The CDR3 regions of human TCRbeta chains were analyzed by immunosequencing. The original methods were these. Repertoire TCRs were matched against a reference library of SARS-CoV-2-specific TCRs generated with the MIRA antigen-specificity platform. Breadth meant the fraction of unique TCRs that were SARS-CoV-2-associated, whereas depth meant the fraction of total T cells that were SARS-CoV-2-associated. Using the MIRA data, each spike-specific TCR was mapped to the spike region that the TCR reacts to and placed in a CD4 or CD8 class. Log10-transformed breadth and depth values were compared by one-way ANOVA with Sidak's multiple comparisons tests. Imported from immuneACCESS, the table was reduced by TCRdb to in-frame sequences with V and J called. These copies leave out some clones; in studies compared against another copy, an unresolved V gene accounts for under half, and the cause of the remainder is not known. V and J calls and clone size are those listed in that table; D and trimming were worked out from the DNA. The sample data list about 99,000 clones, and 93% of these were observed just once. The ten largest clones add up to less than 5% of the sample.

This sample's time point label indicates: baseline before first vaccination. Vaccinee samples came from UK trials COV001 and COV002, including a single-blind randomized controlled phase 2/3 trial of AZD1222 (ChAdOx1 nCoV-19) in healthy adults. Trial participant PBMC samples were collected at day 0 and day 28 after the second dose for TCRbeta chain sequencing. Sequencing was performed on peripheral blood, taken on day 0 of AZD1222 vaccination. The V and J genes are TRBV20-1 and TRBJ1-6; the D gene is perhaps TRBD1, on 5 matching bases. The source of this sequence is an adult in good health. The CDR3 region reads CSASYGGDQSPLHF. The nucleotide sequence reads TGCAGTGCTAGTTACGGGGGGGATCAATCACCCCTCCACTTT.